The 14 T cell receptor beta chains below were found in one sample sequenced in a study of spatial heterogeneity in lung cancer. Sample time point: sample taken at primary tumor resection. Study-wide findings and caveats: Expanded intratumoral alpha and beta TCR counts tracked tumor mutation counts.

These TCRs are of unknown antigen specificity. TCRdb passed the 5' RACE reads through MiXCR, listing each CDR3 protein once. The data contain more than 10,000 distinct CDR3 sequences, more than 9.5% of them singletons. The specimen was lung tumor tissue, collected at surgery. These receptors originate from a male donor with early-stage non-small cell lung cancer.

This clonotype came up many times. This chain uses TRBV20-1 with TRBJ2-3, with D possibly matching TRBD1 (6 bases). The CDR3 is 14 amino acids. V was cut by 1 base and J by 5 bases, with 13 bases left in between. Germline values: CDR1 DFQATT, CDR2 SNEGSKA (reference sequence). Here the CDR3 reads CSARGSWGRDTQYF. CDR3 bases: TGCAGTGCTAGAGGCAGCTGGGGGCGAGATACGCAGTATTTT.

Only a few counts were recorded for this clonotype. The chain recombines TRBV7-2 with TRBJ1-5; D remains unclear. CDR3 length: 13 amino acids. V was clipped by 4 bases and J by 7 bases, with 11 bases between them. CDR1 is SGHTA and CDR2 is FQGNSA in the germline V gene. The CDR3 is CASSSRVDQPQHF. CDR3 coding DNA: TGTGCCAGCAGCTCCAGAGTGGACCAGCCCCAGCATTTT. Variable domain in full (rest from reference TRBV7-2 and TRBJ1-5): GAGVSQSPSNKVTEKGKDVELRCDPISGHTALYWYRQSLGQGLEFLIYFQGNSAPDKSGLPSDRFSAERTGGSVSTLTIQRTQQEDSAVYLCASSSRVDQPQHFGDGTRLSIL.

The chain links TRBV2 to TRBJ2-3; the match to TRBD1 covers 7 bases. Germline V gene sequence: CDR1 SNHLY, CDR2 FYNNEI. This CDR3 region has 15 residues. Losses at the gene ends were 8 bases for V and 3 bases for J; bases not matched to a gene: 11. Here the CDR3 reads CASFPQGVLTDTQYF. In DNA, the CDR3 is TGTGCCAGCTTCCCTCAGGGGGTACTTACAGATACGCAGTATTTT.

The CDR3 here is CASSLVQSQETQYF. The CDR3 DNA reads TGTGCCAGCAGTTTGGTCCAGAGCCAAGAGACCCAGTACTTC. J is TRBJ2-5 and V is TRBV28; D gene ambiguous. Trimming removed 3 bases at V and 1 base at J, with 9 bases between. CDR3 size: 14 residues. In germline, CDR1 is MDHEN, CDR2 SYDVKM.

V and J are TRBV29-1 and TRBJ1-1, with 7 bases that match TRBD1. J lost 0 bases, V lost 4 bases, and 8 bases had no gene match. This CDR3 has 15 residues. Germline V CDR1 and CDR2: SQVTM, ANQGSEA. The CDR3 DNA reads TGCAGCGTTGGTGGTCAGGGGGGGATGAACACTGAAGCTTTCTTT. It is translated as CSVGGQGGMNTEAFF.

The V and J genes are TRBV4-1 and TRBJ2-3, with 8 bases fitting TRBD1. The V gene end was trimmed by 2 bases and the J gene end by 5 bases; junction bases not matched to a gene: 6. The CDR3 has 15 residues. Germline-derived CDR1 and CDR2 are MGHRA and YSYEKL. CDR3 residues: CASSQKTGVGDTQYF. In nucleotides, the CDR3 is TGCGCCAGCAGCCAAAAGACAGGGGTTGGAGATACGCAGTATTTT.

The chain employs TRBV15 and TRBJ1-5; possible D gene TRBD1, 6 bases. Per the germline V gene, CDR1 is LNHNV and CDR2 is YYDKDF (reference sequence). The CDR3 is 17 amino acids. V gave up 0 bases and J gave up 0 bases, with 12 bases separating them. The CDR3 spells CATSRDPRTVSNQPQHF. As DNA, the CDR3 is TGTGCCACCAGCAGAGATCCCCGGACAGTTAGCAATCAGCCCCAGCATTTT. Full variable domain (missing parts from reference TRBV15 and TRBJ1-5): DAMVIQNPRYQVTQFGKPVTLSCSQTLNHNVMYWYQQKSSQAPKLLFHYYDKDFNNEADTPDNFQSRRPNTSFCFLDIRSPGLGDTAMYLCATSRDPRTVSNQPQHFGDGTRLSIL.

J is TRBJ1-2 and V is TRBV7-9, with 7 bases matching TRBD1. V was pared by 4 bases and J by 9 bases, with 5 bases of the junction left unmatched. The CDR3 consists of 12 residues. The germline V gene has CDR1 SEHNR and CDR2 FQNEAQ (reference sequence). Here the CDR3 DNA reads TGTGCCAGCAGCTCCAACAGGGGTAGCTACACCTTC. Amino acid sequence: CASSSNRGSYTF.

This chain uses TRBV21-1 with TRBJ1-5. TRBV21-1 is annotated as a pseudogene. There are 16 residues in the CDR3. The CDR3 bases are TGTGTCAGCAGCTCTACAGTAAGAGGAGGCAATCAGCCCCAGCATTTT. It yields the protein CVSSSTVRGGNQPQHF.

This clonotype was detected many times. As DNA, the CDR3 is TGTGCCAGCAGTGAAACGAGGGTATATAGCAATCAGCCCCAGCATTTT. Translated, it gives CASSETRVYSNQPQHF. V usage is TRBV6-1 and J usage is TRBJ1-5; D gene unclear. CDR1 is MNHNS, CDR2 SASEGT, per germline. The CDR3 has 16 amino acids. Trimming shortened V by 2 bases and J by 0 bases, and 11 bases separated the two germline ends.

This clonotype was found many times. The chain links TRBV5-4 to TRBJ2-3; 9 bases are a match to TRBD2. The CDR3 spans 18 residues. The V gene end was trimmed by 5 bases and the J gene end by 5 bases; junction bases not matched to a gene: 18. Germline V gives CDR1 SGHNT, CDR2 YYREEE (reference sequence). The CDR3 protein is CASRAYAWAGGPRDTQYF. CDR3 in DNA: TGTGCCAGCAGAGCCTATGCCTGGGCGGGGGGGCCTAGAGATACGCAGTATTTT.

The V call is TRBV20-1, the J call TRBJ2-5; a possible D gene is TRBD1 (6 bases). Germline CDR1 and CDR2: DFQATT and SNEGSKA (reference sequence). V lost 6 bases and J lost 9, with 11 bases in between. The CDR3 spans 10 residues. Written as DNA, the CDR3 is TGCAGTGCCCCCCAGGGGTCCCAGTACTTC. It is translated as CSAPQGSQYF.

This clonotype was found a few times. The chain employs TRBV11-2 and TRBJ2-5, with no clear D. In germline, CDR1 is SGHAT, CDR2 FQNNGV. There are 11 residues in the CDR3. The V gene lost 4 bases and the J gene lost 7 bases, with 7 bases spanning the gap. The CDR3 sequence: CASSSMRTQYF. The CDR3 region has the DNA TGTGCCAGCAGCTCCATGCGGACCCAGTACTTC.

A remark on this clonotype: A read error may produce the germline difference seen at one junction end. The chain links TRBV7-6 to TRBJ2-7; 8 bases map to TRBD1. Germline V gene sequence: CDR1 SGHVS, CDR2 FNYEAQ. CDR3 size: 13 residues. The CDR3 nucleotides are TGTGCCAGCAGCTTAGAACAGGGGGGCGAGCAGAACTTC. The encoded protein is CASSLEQGGEQNF.